This TCR beta chain is drawn from a study of cytomegalovirus exposure and HLA in healthy donors. Background on the study: Earlier findings included some 120 million unique TCR beta sequences obtained from around 180 million T cells.

Study outcomes and limitations: CMV serostatus was the only immune exposure information that was available.

Germline CDR1 is LGHNA and CDR2 is YNFKEQ. V was pared by 0 bases and J by 1 base, with 18 bases between. This CDR3 region has 18 residues. Concerning this clone itself: Its antigen is as yet unknown.

PCR amplification relied on 60 Vbeta primers (plus 13 Jbeta primers). Sequenced by immunoSEQ multiplex PCR; TCRdb stores in-frame clones only, minus some. The sample carries over 85,000 clones, 55% to 80% recorded once. The sample consisted of PBMCs. The source of this sequence is a female donor in good health and CMV-seronegative. This chain uses TRBV4-2 with TRBJ1-1; TRBD1 is a possible D gene (5 bases). CDR3 region: CASSQDRVAGLRNTEAFF. The CDR3 nucleotides read TGTGCCAGCAGCCAAGATCGAGTAGCAGGGTTGAGGAACACTGAAGCTTTCTTT.